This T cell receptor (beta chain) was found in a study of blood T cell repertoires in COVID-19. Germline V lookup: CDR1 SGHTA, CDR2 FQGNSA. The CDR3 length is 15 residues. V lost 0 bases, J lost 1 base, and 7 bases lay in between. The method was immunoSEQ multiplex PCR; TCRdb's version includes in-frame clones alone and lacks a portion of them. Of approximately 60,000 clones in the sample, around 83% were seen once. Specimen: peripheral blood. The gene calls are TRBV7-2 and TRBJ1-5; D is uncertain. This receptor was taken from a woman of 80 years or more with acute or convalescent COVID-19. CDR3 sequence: CASSLASSSNQPQHF. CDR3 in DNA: TGTGCCAGCAGCTTAGCGAGCTCCAGCAATCAGCCCCAGCATTTT.